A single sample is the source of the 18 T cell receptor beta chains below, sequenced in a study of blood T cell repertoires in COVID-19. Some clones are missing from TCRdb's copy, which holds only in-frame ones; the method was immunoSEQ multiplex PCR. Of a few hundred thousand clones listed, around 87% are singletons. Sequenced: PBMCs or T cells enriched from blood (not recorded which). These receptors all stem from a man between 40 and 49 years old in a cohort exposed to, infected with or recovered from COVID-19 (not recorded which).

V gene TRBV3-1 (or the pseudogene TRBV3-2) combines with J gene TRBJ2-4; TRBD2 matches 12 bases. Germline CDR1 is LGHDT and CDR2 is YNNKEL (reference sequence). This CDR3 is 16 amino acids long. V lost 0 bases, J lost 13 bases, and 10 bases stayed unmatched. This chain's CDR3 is CASSQEWGLAGVTQYF. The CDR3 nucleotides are TGTGCCAGCAGCCAAGAATGGGGACTAGCGGGTGTAACCCAGTACTTC.

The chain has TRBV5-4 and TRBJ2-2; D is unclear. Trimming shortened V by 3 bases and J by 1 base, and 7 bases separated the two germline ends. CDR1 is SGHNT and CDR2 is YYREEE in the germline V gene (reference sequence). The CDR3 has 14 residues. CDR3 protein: CASSSERNTGELFF. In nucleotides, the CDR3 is TGTGCCAGCAGCTCGGAGCGGAACACCGGGGAGCTGTTTTTT.

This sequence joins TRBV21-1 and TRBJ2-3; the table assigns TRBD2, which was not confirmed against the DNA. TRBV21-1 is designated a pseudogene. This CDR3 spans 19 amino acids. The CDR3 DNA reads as TGTGCCAGCAGCAAATGCCCCTCACTAGCGGCGCCGTCTACAGATACGCAGTATTTT. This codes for CASSKCPSLAAPSTDTQYF.

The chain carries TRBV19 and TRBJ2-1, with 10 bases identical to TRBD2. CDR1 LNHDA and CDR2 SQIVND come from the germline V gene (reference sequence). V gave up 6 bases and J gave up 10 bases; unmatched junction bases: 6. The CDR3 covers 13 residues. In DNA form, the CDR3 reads TGTGCCAGTAGGCCAGCGGGAGGGGAGGAGCAGTTCTTC. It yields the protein CASRPAGGEEQFF.

DNA of the CDR3: TGTGCCAGCAGCAAATCCGGGGTTAATTCACCCCTCCACTTT. It codes for CASSKSGVNSPLHF. The chain has TRBV21-1 and TRBJ1-6. TRBV21-1 is a listed pseudogene. The CDR3 covers 14 residues.

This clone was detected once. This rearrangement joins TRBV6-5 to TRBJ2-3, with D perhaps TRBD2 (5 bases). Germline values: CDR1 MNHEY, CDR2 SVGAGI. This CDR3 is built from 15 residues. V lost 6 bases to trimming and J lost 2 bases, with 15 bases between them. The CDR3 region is CASSPVGSYTDTQYF. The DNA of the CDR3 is TGTGCCAGCAGCCCCGTGGGGAGTTACACAGATACGCAGTATTTT.

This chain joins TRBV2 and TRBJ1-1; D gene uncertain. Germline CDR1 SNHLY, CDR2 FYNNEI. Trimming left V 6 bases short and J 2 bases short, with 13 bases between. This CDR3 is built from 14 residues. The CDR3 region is CASSPWAGNTEAFF. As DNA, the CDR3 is TGTGCCAGCAGCCCTTGGGCAGGTAACACTGAAGCTTTCTTT.

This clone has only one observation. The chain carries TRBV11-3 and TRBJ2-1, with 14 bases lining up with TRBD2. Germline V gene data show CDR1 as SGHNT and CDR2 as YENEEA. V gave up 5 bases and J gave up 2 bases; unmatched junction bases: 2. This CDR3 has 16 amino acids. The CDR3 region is CASSRLAGGTYNEQFF. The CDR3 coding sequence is TGTGCCAGCAGCAGACTAGCGGGAGGGACCTACAATGAGCAGTTCTTC.

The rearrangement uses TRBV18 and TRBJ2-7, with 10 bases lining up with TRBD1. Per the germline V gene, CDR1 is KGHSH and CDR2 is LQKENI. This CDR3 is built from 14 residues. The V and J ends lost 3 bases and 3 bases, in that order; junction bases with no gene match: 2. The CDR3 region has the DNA TGTGCCAGCTCACCGGACAGGGGGAACTACGAGCAGTACTTC. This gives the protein CASSPDRGNYEQYF.

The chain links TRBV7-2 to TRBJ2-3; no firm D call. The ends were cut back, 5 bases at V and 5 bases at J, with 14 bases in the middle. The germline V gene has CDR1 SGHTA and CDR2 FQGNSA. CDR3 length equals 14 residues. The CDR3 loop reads CASSLAGQVDTQYF. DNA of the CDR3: TGTGCCAGCAGCCTGGCAGGCCAGGTAGATACGCAGTATTTT. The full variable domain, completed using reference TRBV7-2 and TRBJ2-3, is GAGVSQSPSNKVTEKGKDVELRCDPISGHTALYWYRQSLGQGLEFLIYFQGNSAPDKSGLPSDRFSAERTGGSVSTLTIQRTQQEDSAVYLCASSLAGQVDTQYFGPGTRLTVL.

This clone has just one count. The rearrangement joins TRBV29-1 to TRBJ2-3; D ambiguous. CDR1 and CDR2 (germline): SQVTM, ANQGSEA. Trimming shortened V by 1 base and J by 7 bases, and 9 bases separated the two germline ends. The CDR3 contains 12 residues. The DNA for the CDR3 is TGCAGCGTTGAAGGCGGTGGAAATACGCAGTATTTT. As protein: CSVEGGGNTQYF.

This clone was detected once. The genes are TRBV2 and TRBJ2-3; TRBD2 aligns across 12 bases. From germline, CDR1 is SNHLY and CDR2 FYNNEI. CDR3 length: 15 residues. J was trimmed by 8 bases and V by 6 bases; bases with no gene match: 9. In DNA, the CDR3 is TGTGCCAGCAGAGGGCTAGCGGGAGGGCCGGGTACGCAGTATTTT. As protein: CASRGLAGGPGTQYF.

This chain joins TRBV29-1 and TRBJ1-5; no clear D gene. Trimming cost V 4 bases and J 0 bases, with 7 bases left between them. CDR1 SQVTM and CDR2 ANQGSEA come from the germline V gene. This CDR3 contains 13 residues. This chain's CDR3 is CSVVGSSNQPQHF. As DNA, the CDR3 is TGCAGCGTTGTGGGCAGTAGCAATCAGCCCCAGCATTTT.

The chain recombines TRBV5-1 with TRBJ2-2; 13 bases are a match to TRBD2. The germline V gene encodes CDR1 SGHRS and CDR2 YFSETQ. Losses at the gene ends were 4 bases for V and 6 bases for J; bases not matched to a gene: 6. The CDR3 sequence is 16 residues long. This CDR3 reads CASSPKTSGRSGELFF. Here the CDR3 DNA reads TGCGCCAGCAGCCCGAAGACTAGCGGGAGGTCCGGGGAGCTGTTTTTT. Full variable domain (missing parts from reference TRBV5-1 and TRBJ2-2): KAGVTQTPRYLIKTRGQQVTLSCSPISGHRSVSWYQQTPGQGLQFLFEYFSETQRNKGNFPGRFSGRQFSNSRSEMNVSTLELGDSALYLCASSPKTSGRSGELFFGEGSRLTVL.

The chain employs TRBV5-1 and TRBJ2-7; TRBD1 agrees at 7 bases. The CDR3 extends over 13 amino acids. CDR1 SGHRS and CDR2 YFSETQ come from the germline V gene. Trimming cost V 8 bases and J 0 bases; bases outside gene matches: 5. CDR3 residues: CASSGGSSYEQYF. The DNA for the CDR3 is TGCGCCAGTTCAGGGGGAAGCTCCTACGAGCAGTACTTC. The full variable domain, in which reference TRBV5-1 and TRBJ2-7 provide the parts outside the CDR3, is KAGVTQTPRYLIKTRGQQVTLSCSPISGHRSVSWYQQTPGQGLQFLFEYFSETQRNKGNFPGRFSGRQFSNSRSEMNVSTLELGDSALYLCASSGGSSYEQYFGPGTRLTVT.

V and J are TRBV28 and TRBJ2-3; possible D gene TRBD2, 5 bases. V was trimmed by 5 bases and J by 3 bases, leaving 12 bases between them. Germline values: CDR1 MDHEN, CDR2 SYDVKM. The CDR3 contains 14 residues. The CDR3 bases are TGTGCCAGCAGTCCGGGGAGTAAAACAGATACGCAGTATTTT. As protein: CASSPGSKTDTQYF.

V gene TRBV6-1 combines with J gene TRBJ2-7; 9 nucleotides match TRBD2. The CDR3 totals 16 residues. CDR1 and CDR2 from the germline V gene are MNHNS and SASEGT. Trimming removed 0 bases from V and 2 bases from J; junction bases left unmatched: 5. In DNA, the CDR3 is TGTGCCAGCAGTGAAGCGTCCAGCGGGGGGACCTACGAGCAGTACTTC. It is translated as CASSEASSGGTYEQYF.

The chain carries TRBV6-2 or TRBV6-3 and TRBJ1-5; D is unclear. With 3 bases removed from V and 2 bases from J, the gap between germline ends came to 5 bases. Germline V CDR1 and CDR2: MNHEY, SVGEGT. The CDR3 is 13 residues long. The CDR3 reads CASSYGGNQPQHF. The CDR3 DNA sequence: TGTGCCAGCAGTTATGGAGGCAATCAGCCCCAGCATTTT.